This T cell receptor beta chain was retrieved from a study of blood T cells in healthy people across ages. In the study overall: For every two T cells, template switching captured about one barcoded beta molecule.

Samples had at least 7 million PBMCs isolated from them. The germline CDR1 and CDR2 sequences are SGHTA and FQGNSA. Between the trimmed V and J ends, which lost 8 bases and 4 bases, there was a span of 12 bases. This CDR3 contains 13 residues. Notes on the study in general: PBMCs that were unsorted prevented a conclusive naive versus antigen-experienced comparison. Diversity estimates drawn from one million T cells were deemed underestimates.

The authors ran a second PCR of about 6 to 12 cycles using a sample-barcoded 5' primer and a J-beta primer mix. TCRdb recomputed calls from the 5' RACE reads with MiXCR, one row per CDR3 protein. Of roughly 1.9 million distinct CDR3 sequences detected, about 39% appear once; the ten largest clones hold approximately 22%. A note on this clonotype: Its specificity is not known.

The specimen sequenced was blood. The TCR was taken from a human donor in good health. The J gene is TRBJ1-5, the V gene TRBV7-2, with a weak D call TRBD1 (6 bases). The CDR3 protein is CASQGHPNQPQHF. For the CDR3, the DNA is TGTGCCAGCCAGGGACACCCAAATCAGCCCCAGCATTTT.